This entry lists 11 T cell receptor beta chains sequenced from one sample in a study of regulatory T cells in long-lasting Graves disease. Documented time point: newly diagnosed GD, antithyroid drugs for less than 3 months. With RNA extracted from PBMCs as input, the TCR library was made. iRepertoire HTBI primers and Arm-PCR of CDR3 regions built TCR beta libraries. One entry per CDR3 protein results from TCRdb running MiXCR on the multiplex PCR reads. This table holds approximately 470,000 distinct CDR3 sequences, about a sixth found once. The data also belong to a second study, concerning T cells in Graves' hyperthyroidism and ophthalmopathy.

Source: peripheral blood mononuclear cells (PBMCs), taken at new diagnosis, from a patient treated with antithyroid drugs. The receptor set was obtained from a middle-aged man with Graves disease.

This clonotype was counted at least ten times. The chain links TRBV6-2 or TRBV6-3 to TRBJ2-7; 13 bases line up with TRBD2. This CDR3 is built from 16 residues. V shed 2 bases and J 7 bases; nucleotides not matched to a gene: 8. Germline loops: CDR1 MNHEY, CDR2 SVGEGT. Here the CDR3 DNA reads TGTGCCAGCAGTTACAAGACTAGCGGGGGGTCTTATGAGCAGTACTTC. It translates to CASSYKTSGGSYEQYF.

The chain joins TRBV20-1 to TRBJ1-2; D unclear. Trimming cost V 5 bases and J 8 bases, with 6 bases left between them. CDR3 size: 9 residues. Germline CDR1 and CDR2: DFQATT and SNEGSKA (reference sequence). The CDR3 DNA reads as TGCAGTGCTCCCGGGGGCTACACCTTC. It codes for CSAPGGYTF.

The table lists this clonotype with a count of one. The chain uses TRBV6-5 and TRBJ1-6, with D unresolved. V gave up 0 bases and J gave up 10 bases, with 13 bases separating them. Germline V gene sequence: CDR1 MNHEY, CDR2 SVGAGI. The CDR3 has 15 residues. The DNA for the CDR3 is TGTGCCAGCAGTTACTCGAAGGGAGGCGCGTCACCCCTCCACTTT. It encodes CASSYSKGGASPLHF.

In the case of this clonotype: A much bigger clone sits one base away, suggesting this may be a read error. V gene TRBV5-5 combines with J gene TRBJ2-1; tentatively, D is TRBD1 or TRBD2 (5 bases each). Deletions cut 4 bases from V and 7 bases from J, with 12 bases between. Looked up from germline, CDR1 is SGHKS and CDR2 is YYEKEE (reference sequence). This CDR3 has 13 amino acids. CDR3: CASSLGTWNEQFF. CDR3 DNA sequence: TGTGCCAGCAGCCTCGGGACGTGGAATGAGCAGTTCTTC. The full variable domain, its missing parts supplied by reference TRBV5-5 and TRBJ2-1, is DAGVTQSPTHLIKTRGQQVTLRCSPISGHKSVSWYQQVLGQGPQFIFQYYEKEERGRGNFPDRFSARQFPNYSSELNVNALLLGDSALYLCASSLGTWNEQFFGPGTRLTVL.

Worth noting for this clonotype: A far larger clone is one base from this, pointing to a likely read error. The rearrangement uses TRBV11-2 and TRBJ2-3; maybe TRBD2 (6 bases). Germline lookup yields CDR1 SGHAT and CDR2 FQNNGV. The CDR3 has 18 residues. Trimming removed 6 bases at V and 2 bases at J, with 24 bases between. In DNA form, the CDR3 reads TGTGCCAGCAGTTCACCTTTAGTGGGAGGACTTAACACAGATACGCAGTATTTT. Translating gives CASSSPLVGGLNTDTQYF.

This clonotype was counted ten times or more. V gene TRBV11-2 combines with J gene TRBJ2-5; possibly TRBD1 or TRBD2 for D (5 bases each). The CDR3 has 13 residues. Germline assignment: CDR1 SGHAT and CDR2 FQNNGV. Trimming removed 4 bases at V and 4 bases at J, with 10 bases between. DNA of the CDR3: TGTGCCAGCAGCTCTGGGGGTCCAGAGACCCAGTACTTC. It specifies CASSSGGPETQYF.

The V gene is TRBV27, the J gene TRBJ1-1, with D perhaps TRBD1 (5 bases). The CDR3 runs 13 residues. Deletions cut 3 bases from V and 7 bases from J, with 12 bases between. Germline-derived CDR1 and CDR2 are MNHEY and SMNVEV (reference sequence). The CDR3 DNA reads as TGTGCCAGCAGTTTCCCCGGGGGGGTTGAAGCTTTCTTT. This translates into CASSFPGGVEAFF.

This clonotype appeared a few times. The CDR3 coding sequence is TGTGCCAGTAACGCACGAAGACGGCCTTTAGATGAGCAGTTCTTC. As protein: CASNARRRPLDEQFF. This sequence joins TRBV6-5 and TRBJ2-1; the D is unclear. This CDR3 has 15 residues. Per germline, CDR1 MNHEY and CDR2 SVGAGI. Deletions cut 9 bases from V and 8 bases from J, with 23 bases between.

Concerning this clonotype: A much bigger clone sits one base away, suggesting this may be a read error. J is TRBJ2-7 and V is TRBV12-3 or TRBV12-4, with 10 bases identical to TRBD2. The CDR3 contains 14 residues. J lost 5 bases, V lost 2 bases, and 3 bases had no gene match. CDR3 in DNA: TGTGCCAGCAGTTTACTAGCGGGAGTCCACGAGCAGTACTTC. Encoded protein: CASSLLAGVHEQYF.

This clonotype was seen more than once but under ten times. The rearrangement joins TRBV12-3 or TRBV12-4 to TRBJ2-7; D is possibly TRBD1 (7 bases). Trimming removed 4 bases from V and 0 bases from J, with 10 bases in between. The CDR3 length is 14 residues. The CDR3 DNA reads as TGTGCCAGCAGTTCAGGGGGACTCTCCTACGAGCAGTACTTC. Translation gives CASSSGGLSYEQYF.

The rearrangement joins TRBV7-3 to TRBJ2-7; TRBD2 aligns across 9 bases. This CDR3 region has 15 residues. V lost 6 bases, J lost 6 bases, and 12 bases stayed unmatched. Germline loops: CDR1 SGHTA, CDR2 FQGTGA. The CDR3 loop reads CASSFGTSKYSEQYF. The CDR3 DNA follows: TGTGCCAGCAGTTTCGGGACTAGCAAATATAGCGAGCAGTACTTC.